Below are 5 T cell receptor beta chains sequenced from a single sample in a study of CD8 T cells in ankylosing spondylitis. TCRdb redid the calling of the 5' RACE reads with MiXCR, one entry per CDR3 protein. Of 340,000 or so distinct CDR3 sequences listed, roughly 14% are singletons. Source material: blood, either unsorted or a sorted T cell fraction (not recorded which). These receptor sequences come from a male donor with ankylosing spondylitis or in good health (not recorded which).

This clonotype was seen more than once but under ten times. The chain is built from TRBV12-3 or TRBV12-4 and TRBJ2-3; 12 bases align to TRBD1. The CDR3 has 20 residues. Trimming took 6 bases from V and 1 from J; bases not matched to a gene: 17. CDR3 protein: CASSRVGGQGASGRTDTQYF. The CDR3 coding sequence is TGTGCCAGCAGCCGGGTCGGGGGACAGGGGGCTAGCGGCCGCACAGATACGCAGTATTTT.

The table lists this clonotype with a few counts. The V gene is TRBV18, the J gene TRBJ1-2; D remains unclear. This CDR3 is built from 14 residues. Per the germline V gene, CDR1 is KGHSH and CDR2 is LQKENI. V lost 3 bases to trimming and J lost 4 bases, with 12 bases between them. CDR3 sequence: CASSPISASYGYTF. The CDR3 region has the DNA TGTGCCAGCTCACCGATCTCAGCCAGCTATGGCTACACCTTC.

The chain couples TRBV5-1 to TRBJ2-3, with D tentatively TRBD1 (5 bases). This CDR3 comprises 16 residues. Between the trimmed V and J ends, which lost 0 bases and 0 bases, there was a span of 11 bases. Germline CDR1 reads SGHRS; CDR2 reads YFSETQ. CDR3 loop: CASSLATEFSTDTQYF. The CDR3 coding sequence is TGCGCCAGCAGCTTGGCGACAGAGTTTAGCACAGATACGCAGTATTTT.

CDR3 coding DNA: TGTGCCAGCAGTCCGCGGGAGGAAGGAGATACGCAGTATTTT. It codes for CASSPREEGDTQYF. The chain recombines TRBV12-3 or TRBV12-4 with TRBJ2-3; TRBD2 matches 8 bases. V shed 5 bases, J shed 5 bases, and the junction held 6 bases outside the gene matches. This CDR3 is 14 amino acids long.

The chain recombines TRBV27 with TRBJ2-5; 11 bases align to TRBD2. The CDR3 contains 15 residues. The germline CDR1 and CDR2 sequences are MNHEY and SMNVEV (reference sequence). Unmatched junction bases numbered 5, after V lost 3 bases and J lost 5 bases. The CDR3 is CASSFRLAGRETQYF. The CDR3 DNA reads as TGTGCCAGCAGTTTCCGACTAGCGGGGCGGGAGACCCAGTACTTC.